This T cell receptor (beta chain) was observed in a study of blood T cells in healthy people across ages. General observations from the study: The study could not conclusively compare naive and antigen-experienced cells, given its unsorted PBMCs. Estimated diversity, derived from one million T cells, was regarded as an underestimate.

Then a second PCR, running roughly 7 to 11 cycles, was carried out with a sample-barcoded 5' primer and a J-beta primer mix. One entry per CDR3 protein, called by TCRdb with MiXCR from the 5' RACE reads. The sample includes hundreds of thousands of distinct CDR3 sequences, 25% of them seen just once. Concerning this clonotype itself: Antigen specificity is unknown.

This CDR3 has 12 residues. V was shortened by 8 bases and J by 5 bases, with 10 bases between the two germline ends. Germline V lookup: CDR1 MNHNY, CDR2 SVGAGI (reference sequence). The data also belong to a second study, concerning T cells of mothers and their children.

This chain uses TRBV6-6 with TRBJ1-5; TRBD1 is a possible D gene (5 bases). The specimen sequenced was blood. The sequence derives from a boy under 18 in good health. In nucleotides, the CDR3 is TGTGCCAGCGACTCCAGGGATCAGCCCCAGCATTTT. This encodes CASDSRDQPQHF.